Each of the 22 T cell receptor beta chains below was sequenced from the same sample in a study of Ad26.COV2.S vaccination and SARS-CoV-2 variants. As to treatment: approximately 18 received Ad26.COV2.S at low or high dose, single or two shots; 5 received placebo; per-sample allocation not given. Samples were taken on day 63 after the first vaccine or placebo injection. Only in-frame clones appear in the TCRdb table, and some are missing; sequencing was by immunoSEQ multiplex PCR. The sample has 510,000 or so clones, around nine tenths seen once. Sequenced material: peripheral blood, taken in a trial of Ad26.COV2.S vaccine versus placebo. The origin of the receptors is a person aged 18-65 years who received the Ad26.COV2.S COVID-19 vaccine or a placebo.

The chain couples TRBV29-1 to TRBJ2-7; the D gene could be TRBD1 or TRBD2 (5 bases each). CDR1 is SQVTM and CDR2 is ANQGSEA in the germline V gene. V was clipped by 3 bases and J by 7 bases, with 10 bases between them. The length of the CDR3 is 11 residues. CDR3 sequence (DNA): TGCAGCGTTGAGGGGGTCGGAGAGCAGTACTTC. This encodes CSVEGVGEQYF.

The chain is built from TRBV7-2 and TRBJ2-3; TRBD2 agrees at 8 bases. The CDR3 is 17 amino acids. The germline CDR1 and CDR2 sequences are SGHTA and FQGNSA. With 5 bases clipped from V and 2 bases from J, the junction kept 12 bases outside the gene matches. As DNA, the CDR3 is TGTGCCAGCAGCGTAAGGGGACTAGTAAGGCCCACAGATACGCAGTATTTT. This translates into CASSVRGLVRPTDTQYF.

This clone was seen ten or more times. The V and J genes are TRBV6-2 or TRBV6-3 and TRBJ2-1, with 13 positions matching TRBD2. The V segment lost 0 bases and the J segment 0 bases; nucleotides outside the gene matches: 5. Germline assignment: CDR1 MNHEY and CDR2 SVGEGT. The CDR3 loop spans 19 amino acids. The CDR3 DNA sequence: TGTGCCAGCAGTTACTCCGGGACTAGCGGGAAACGCTCCTACAATGAGCAGTTCTTC. It is translated as CASSYSGTSGKRSYNEQFF.

This chain uses TRBV6-5 with TRBJ1-3; TRBD1 matches at 7 bases. V shed 6 bases, J shed 0 bases, and the junction held 2 bases outside the gene matches. The germline V gene has CDR1 MNHEY and CDR2 SVGAGI. The CDR3 has 14 amino acids. The CDR3 loop is CASRGQASGNTIYF. The DNA for the CDR3 is TGTGCCAGCAGAGGACAGGCCTCTGGAAACACCATATATTTT.

The chain carries TRBV7-9 and TRBJ1-1; TRBD1 might be the D (6 bases). Germline values: CDR1 SEHNR, CDR2 FQNEAQ (reference sequence). This CDR3 has 13 residues. The V and J ends lost 3 bases and 5 bases respectively, with 10 bases between them. The CDR3 sequence: CASSLWRGTEAFF. Written as DNA, the CDR3 is TGTGCCAGCAGCTTGTGGAGGGGGACTGAAGCTTTCTTT.

V usage is TRBV3-1 (or the pseudogene TRBV3-2) and J usage is TRBJ2-2; D gene unclear. Germline-derived CDR1 and CDR2 are LGHDT and YNNKEL (reference sequence). The V end lost 0 bases, the J end lost 0 bases, and 8 bases lay between the germline ends. CDR3 length: 16 residues. The CDR3 sequence: CASSQEAVANTGELFF. The CDR3 nucleotides read TGTGCCAGCAGCCAAGAGGCGGTAGCGAACACCGGGGAGCTGTTTTTT.

This clone was seen only once. The chain recombines TRBV4-1 with TRBJ2-7, with TRBD1 matching over 7 bases. With 1 base clipped from V and 6 bases from J, the junction kept 9 bases outside the gene matches. CDR3 size: 15 residues. Germline values: CDR1 MGHRA, CDR2 YSYEKL. The CDR3 DNA is TGCGCCAGCAGCCAAGGGACAGGTGCTTTATTCGAGCAGTACTTC. Translation: CASSQGTGALFEQYF.

This sequence joins TRBV7-2 and TRBJ1-2; 10 nucleotides align to TRBD1. Germline V gene data show CDR1 as SGHTA and CDR2 as FQGNSA. The CDR3 has 15 residues. The V and J ends lost 5 bases and 12 bases, in that order; junction bases with no gene match: 15. DNA for the CDR3: TGTGCCAGCAGCACTCGGGACAGGGGTCAGGGTCCTCACACCTTC. Encoded protein: CASSTRDRGQGPHTF.

This clone was seen more than once but under ten times. The sample holds other DNA sequences that translate to the same CDR3. The chain is built from TRBV5-1 and TRBJ1-1, with D tentatively TRBD1 (6 bases). V was shortened by 3 bases and J by 1 base, with 10 bases between the two germline ends. This CDR3 has 14 residues. Germline assignment: CDR1 SGHRS and CDR2 YFSETQ. CDR3 nucleotide sequence: TGCGCCAGCAGCTCGGACAGAACGAACACTGAAGCTTTCTTT. Protein product: CASSSDRTNTEAFF. The full variable domain, rest sourced from reference TRBV5-1 and TRBJ1-1, is KAGVTQTPRYLIKTRGQQVTLSCSPISGHRSVSWYQQTPGQGLQFLFEYFSETQRNKGNFPGRFSGRQFSNSRSEMNVSTLELGDSALYLCASSSDRTNTEAFFGQGTRLTVV.

The chain couples TRBV2 to TRBJ2-3, with a possible D match to TRBD1 (5 bases). The CDR3 totals 13 residues. Germline V gives CDR1 SNHLY, CDR2 FYNNEI. The germline V and J ends were trimmed by 3 bases and 6 bases, with 10 bases remaining between them. The CDR3 sequence: CASSENRLDTQYF. DNA for the CDR3: TGTGCCAGCAGTGAGAACAGGTTGGATACGCAGTATTTT.

The chain employs TRBV13 and TRBJ2-7, with D perhaps matching TRBD1 (6 bases). Germline CDR1 and CDR2: PRHDT and FYEKMQ (reference sequence). CDR3 size: 15 residues. V was pared by 5 bases and J by 2 bases, with 16 bases between. CDR3 bases: TGTGCCAGCAGCGAGAGCGGCAGGGGTCCCTACGAGCAGTACTTC. This translates into CASSESGRGPYEQYF. Complete variable domain (other parts from reference TRBV13 and TRBJ2-7): AAGVIQSPRHLIKEKRETATLKCYPIPRHDTVYWYQQGPGQDPQFLISFYEKMQSDKGSIPDRFSAQQFSDYHSELNMSSLELGDSALYFCASSESGRGPYEQYFGPGTRLTVT.

The rearrangement uses TRBV11-1 and TRBJ2-7; 9 nucleotides match TRBD2. The CDR3 totals 16 residues. V lost 5 bases to trimming and J lost 4 bases; unmatched junction nucleotides: 12. Germline CDR1 reads SGHAT; CDR2 reads FQDESV (reference sequence). CDR3 sequence (DNA): TGTGCCAGCAGCGCCCTGATGGTAGCGGGAGATTACGAGCAGTACTTC. Its protein is CASSALMVAGDYEQYF.

This chain uses TRBV7-6 with TRBJ2-1; TRBD2 aligns across 7 bases. Germline lookup yields CDR1 SGHVS and CDR2 FNYEAQ. The trim removed 1 base at V and 4 bases at J, leaving 13 bases unmatched. The CDR3 loop spans 18 amino acids. CDR3 nucleotide sequence: TGTGCCAGCAGCTTAGGGGCAAGGGCTAGCGGCCCGTACAATGAGCAGTTCTTC. Protein product: CASSLGARASGPYNEQFF.

V gene TRBV5-5 combines with J gene TRBJ1-1; the D gene is possibly TRBD1 (5 bases). The germline CDR1 and CDR2 sequences are SGHKS and YYEKEE (reference sequence). V was shortened by 9 bases and J by 7 bases, with 22 bases between the two germline ends. CDR3 length equals 14 residues. The CDR3 spells CATRGWPGSDEAFF. DNA for the CDR3: TGTGCCACCCGAGGATGGCCAGGGTCTGATGAAGCTTTCTTT. Combining the CDR3 with reference TRBV5-5 and TRBJ1-1 gives the whole variable domain DAGVTQSPTHLIKTRGQQVTLRCSPISGHKSVSWYQQVLGQGPQFIFQYYEKEERGRGNFPDRFSARQFPNYSSELNVNALLLGDSALYLCATRGWPGSDEAFFGQGTRLTVV.

About this clone itself: The sample has other DNA sequences that encode this CDR3 too. This chain connects TRBV12-3 or TRBV12-4 to TRBJ2-1; no clear D. The CDR3 covers 12 residues. The V end lost 2 bases, the J end lost 5 bases, and 4 bases lay between the germline ends. This CDR3 is CASSLLDNEQFF. CDR3 nucleotide sequence: TGTGCCAGCAGTTTATTAGACAATGAGCAGTTCTTC.

V usage is TRBV3-1 (or the pseudogene TRBV3-2) and J usage is TRBJ2-2; 13 bases fit TRBD2. Germline CDR1 LGHDT, CDR2 YNNKEL (reference sequence). This CDR3 region has 15 residues. Trimming cost V 6 bases and J 6 bases; bases outside gene matches: 4. CDR3 loop: CASRLGTSGAGELFF. The CDR3 DNA sequence: TGTGCCAGCAGACTCGGGACTAGCGGGGCCGGGGAGCTGTTTTTT.

CDR3 nucleotides: TGTGCCAGCAGCTTATATGAGGGGGAGACCCAGTACTTC. Translated, it gives CASSLYEGETQYF. J is TRBJ2-5 and V is TRBV11-3; D is tentatively TRBD1 or TRBD2 (5 bases each). The CDR3 sequence is 13 residues long. V lost 2 bases, J lost 5 bases, and 9 bases lay in between. Germline V gene lookup returns CDR1 SGHNT and CDR2 YENEEA.

V usage is TRBV9 and J usage is TRBJ2-2; D not certain. The length of the CDR3 is 14 residues. Per germline, CDR1 SGDLS and CDR2 YYNGEE. Trimming removed 0 bases at V and 7 bases at J, with 10 bases between. CDR3 sequence: CASSVGWTLGELFF. The CDR3 DNA follows: TGTGCCAGCAGCGTAGGGTGGACCCTCGGGGAGCTGTTTTTT.

This chain uses TRBV29-1 with TRBJ2-5; 7 bases line up with TRBD2. The germline gives CDR1 SQVTM, CDR2 ANQGSEA. Germline trimming cut 7 bases from V and 1 base from J; bases unmatched to any gene: 12. The CDR3 spans 15 residues. CDR3 protein: CSGEGTASGQETQYF. The CDR3 DNA is TGCAGCGGAGAGGGGACGGCTAGCGGCCAAGAGACCCAGTACTTC.

This clone was picked up a small number of times. The junction departs from germline at one end; a sequencing error may be responsible. This sequence joins TRBV29-1 and TRBJ2-7; D may correspond to TRBD1 or TRBD2 (5 bases each). Germline-derived CDR1 and CDR2 are SQVTM and ANQGSEA. The CDR3 runs to 9 residues. The CDR3 loop is CSPTGLSFF. CDR3 bases: TGCAGCCCCACGGGGCTTAGTTTCTTC.

About this clone itself: An end of the junction does not agree with germline; a read error may underlie this. The J gene is TRBJ2-1, the V gene TRBV10-3; tentatively, D is TRBD1 (6 bases). The CDR3 contains 12 residues. Germline CDR1 ENHRY, CDR2 SYGVKD. The DNA of the CDR3 is TGTGCCATCAGTGAAACAGGGAATGGGCAGTTCTTC. This sequence encodes CAISETGNGQFF.

DNA for the CDR3: TGTGCCAGCAGTCCTGCTCGGGTCGTCGGGGGCTACACCTTC. It codes for CASSPARVVGGYTF. The V and J genes are TRBV27 and TRBJ1-2; D gene ambiguous. Trimming removed 5 bases at V and 8 bases at J, with 18 bases between. Germline V gene sequence: CDR1 MNHEY, CDR2 SMNVEV (reference sequence). The CDR3 extends over 14 amino acids.